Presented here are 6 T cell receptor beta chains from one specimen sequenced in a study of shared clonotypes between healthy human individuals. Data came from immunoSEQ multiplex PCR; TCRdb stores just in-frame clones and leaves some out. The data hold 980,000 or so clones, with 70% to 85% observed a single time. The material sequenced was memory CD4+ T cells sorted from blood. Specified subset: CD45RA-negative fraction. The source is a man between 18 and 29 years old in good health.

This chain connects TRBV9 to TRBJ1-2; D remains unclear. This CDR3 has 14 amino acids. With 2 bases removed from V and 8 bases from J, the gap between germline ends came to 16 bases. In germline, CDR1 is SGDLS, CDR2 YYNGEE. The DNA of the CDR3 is TGTGCCAGCAGCGTCAGGCCCTCCCTGGAGGGCTACACCTTC. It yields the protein CASSVRPSLEGYTF.

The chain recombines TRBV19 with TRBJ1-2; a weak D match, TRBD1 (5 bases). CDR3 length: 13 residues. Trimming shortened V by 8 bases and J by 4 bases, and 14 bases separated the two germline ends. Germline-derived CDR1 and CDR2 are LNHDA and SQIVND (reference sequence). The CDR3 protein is CASSGGASYGYTF. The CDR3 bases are TGTGCCAGTTCCGGGGGAGCCTCCTATGGCTACACCTTC.

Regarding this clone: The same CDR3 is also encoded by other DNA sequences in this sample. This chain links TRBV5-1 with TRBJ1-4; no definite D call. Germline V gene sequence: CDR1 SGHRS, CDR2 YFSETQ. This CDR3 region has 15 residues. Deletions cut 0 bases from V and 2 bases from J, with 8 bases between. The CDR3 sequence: CASSLEGRTNEKLFF. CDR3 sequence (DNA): TGCGCCAGCAGCTTGGAAGGGCGCACTAATGAAAAACTGTTTTTT.

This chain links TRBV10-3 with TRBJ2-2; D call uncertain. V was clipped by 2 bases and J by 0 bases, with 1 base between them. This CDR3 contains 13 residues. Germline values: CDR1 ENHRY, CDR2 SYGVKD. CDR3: CAISEANTGELFF. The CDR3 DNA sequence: TGTGCCATCAGTGAGGCGAACACCGGGGAGCTGTTTTTT.

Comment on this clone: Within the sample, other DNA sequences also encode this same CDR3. The CDR3 is CASSLVAGSYNEQFF. The DNA for the CDR3 is TGCGCCAGCAGCTTGGTTGCGGGATCCTACAATGAGCAGTTCTTC. V is TRBV5-1 and J is TRBJ2-1; D is possibly TRBD2 (6 bases). Germline V gives CDR1 SGHRS, CDR2 YFSETQ. The CDR3 is 15 residues long. With 0 bases removed from V and 1 base from J, the gap between germline ends came to 8 bases.

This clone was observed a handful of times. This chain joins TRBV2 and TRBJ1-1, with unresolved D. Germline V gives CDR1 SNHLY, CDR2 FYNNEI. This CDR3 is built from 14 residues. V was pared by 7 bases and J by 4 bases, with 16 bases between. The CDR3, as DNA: TGTGCCAGCATGGAACAGTTTACTACCACTGAAGCTTTCTTT. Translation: CASMEQFTTTEAFF.